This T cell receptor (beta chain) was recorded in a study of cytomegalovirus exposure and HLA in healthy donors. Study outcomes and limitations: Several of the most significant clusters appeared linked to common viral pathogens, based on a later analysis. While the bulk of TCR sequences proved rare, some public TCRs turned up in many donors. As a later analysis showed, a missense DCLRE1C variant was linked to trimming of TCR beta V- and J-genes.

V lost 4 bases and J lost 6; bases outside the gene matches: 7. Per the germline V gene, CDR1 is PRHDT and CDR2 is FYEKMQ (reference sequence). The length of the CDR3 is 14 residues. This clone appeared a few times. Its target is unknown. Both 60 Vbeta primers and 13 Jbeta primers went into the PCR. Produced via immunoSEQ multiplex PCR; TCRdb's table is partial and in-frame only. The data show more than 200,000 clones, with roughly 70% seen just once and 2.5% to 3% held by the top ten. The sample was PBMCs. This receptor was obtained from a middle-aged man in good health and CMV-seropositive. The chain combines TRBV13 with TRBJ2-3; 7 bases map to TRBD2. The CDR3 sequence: CASSSRAGEDTQYF. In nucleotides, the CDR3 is TGTGCCAGCAGCTCCCGGGCGGGGGAGGATACGCAGTATTTT.